Below, one TCR beta chain is given with its context. Its antigen remains unknown. These data originate in a study of tumor-infiltrating lymphocytes in localized non-small cell lung cancer. Study-level information: Tumor tissue and non-adjacent uninvolved lung came from each patient. Study outcomes and limitations: Compared with uninvolved lung, tumors showed higher T cell infiltration by TCRbeta sequencing. Available tissue quantity limited TCR sequencing to a patient subset. Different pieces of the same tissue went to different assays, confounding technical variation with intratumor heterogeneity.

Repertoires were generated with immunoSEQ multiplex PCR, while TCRdb's copy carries only in-frame clones and drops some. The data show about 16,000 clones, with roughly 70% seen just once and over 7.5% held by the top ten. J gave up 7 bases and V 6 bases, and 7 bases lay outside the gene matches. This CDR3 comprises 13 residues. The germline gives CDR1 MNHEY, CDR2 SVGAGI. The receptor was derived from a human donor with non-small cell lung cancer. The genes are TRBV6-5 and TRBJ1-2; 8 bases line up with TRBD1. The sample taken for sequencing was lung tumor tissue. CDR3: CASRLGQASGYTF. CDR3 nucleotides: TGTGCCAGCAGGCTGGGACAGGCAAGTGGCTACACCTTC.